This T cell receptor beta chain was identified during a study of tumor-infiltrating lymphocytes in primary liver carcinoma. Study in general: Those enrolled were patients of both sexes, who were aged 30 to 69 years. Study-level points and caveats: With p = 0.039, the top-250-clone fraction in tumors significantly exceeded that in blood.

Of note for this clonotype: Its cognate antigen is unknown. This may be a read error, as it is one base from a much larger clone. Lacking the conserved final phenylalanine or tryptophan, this CDR3 likely reflects a read error.

V was shortened by 7 bases and J by 3 bases, with 9 bases between the two germline ends. Per the germline V gene, CDR1 is SQVTM and CDR2 is ANQGSEA. The CDR3 loop spans 11 amino acids. Starting material of 500 to 600 ng total RNA yielded TCR beta cDNA via a constant-region primer. Library construction for TCR beta comprised three nested multiplex PCR rounds performed with slightly modified ARM-PCR. A C-beta reverse primer was combined with TRBV1-TRBV30 forward primers in the first two PCR rounds, and each round had approximately 10 cycles. TCRdb re-called the multiplex PCR reads with MiXCR, one entry per CDR3 protein. The profile shows 320,000 or so distinct CDR3 sequences, 65% of them singletons. Germline DNA was also extracted, and blood RNA derived from unsorted whole blood. Preoperatively, 3.5 to 4 milliliters of peripheral blood were collected.

Sequenced material: peripheral blood. The V and J genes are TRBV29-1 and TRBJ1-2; possible D gene TRBD1, 5 bases. The source is a man aged 40-50 years with primary liver carcinoma and hepatitis B virus infection. The CDR3 protein is CSGGTDYGYTS. DNA for the CDR3: TGCAGCGGCGGGACGGACTATGGCTACACCTCC.